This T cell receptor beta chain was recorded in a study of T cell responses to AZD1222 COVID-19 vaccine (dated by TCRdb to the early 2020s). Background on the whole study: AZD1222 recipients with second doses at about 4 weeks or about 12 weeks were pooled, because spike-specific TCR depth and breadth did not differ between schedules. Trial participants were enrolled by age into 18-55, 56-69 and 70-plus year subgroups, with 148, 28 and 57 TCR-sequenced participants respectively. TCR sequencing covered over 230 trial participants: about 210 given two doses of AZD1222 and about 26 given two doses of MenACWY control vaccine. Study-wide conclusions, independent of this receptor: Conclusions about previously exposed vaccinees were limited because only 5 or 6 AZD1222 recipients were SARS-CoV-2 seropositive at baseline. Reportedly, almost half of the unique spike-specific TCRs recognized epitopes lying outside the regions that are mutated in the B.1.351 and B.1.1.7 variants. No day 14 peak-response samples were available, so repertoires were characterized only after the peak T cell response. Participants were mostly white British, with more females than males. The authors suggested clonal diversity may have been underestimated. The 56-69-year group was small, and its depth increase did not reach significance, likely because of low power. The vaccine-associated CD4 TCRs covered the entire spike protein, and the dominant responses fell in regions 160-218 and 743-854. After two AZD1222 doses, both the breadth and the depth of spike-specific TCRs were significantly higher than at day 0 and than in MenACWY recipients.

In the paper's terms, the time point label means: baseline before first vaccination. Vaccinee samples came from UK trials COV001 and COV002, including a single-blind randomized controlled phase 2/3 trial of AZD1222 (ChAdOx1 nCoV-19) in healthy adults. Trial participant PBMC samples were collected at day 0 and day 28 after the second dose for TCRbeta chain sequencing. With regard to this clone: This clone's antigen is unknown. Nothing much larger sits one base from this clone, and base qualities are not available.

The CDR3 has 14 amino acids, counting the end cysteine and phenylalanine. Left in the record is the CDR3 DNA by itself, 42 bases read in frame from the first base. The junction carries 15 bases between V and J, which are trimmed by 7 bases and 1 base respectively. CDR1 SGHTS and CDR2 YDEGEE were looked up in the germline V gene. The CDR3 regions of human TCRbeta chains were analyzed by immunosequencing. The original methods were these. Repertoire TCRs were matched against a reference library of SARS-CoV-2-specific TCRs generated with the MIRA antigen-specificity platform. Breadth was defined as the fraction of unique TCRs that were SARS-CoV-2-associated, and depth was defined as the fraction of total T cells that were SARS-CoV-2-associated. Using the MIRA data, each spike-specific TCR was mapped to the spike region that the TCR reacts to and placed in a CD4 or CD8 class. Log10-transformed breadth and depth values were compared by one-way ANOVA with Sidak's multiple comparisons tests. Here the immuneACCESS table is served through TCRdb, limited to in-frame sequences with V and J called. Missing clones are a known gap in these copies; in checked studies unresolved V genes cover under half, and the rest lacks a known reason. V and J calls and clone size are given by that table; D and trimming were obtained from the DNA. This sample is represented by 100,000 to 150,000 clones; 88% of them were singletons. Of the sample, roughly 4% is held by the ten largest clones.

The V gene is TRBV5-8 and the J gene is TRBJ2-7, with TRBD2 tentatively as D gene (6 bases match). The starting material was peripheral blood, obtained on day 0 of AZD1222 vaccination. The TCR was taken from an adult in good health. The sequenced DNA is TGTGCCAGCTCGAACTTCGGGGGTTCCTACGAGCAGTACTTC. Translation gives CASSNFGGSYEQYF.